A single sample gave rise to the 21 T cell receptor beta chains below, sequenced in a study of multiple sclerosis patients with progressive multifocal leukoencephalopathy. This sample's time point: before natalizumab initiation. The data were produced by immunoSEQ multiplex PCR, yet TCRdb's version contains in-frame clones alone and is incomplete. Counted here are under 35,000 clones, 80% to 95% occurring once; the ten biggest clones make up less than 2%. Specimen: PBMCs. Source of these receptors: a man between 25 and 39 years old with multiple sclerosis.

The chain recombines TRBV30 with TRBJ2-2, with 7 bases identical to TRBD2. The CDR3 is 15 residues long. The V and J ends lost 0 bases and 5 bases, in that order; junction bases with no gene match: 6. From germline, CDR1 is GTSNPN and CDR2 SVGIG (reference sequence). CDR3 nucleotides: TGTGCCTGGAGTGTGCGGGAGCTGAGGACCGGGGAGCTGTTTTTT. Translating it yields CAWSVRELRTGELFF. Full variable domain (rest looked up from reference TRBV30 and TRBJ2-2): SQTIHQWPATLVQPVGSPLSLECTVEGTSNPNLYWYRQAAGRGLQLLFYSVGIGQISSEVPQNLSASRPQDRQFILSSKKLLLSDSGFYLCAWSVRELRTGELFFGEGSRLTVL.

This chain joins TRBV5-1 and TRBJ2-1; tentative D call: TRBD2 (6 bases). This CDR3 spans 15 amino acids. CDR1 and CDR2 from the germline V gene are SGHRS and YFSETQ. Trimming pared 4 bases from V and 1 base from J, leaving 12 bases between. CDR3 DNA sequence: TGCGCCAGCAGCCAGGCCAGCGGGTCCTACAATGAGCAGTTCTTC. Translation gives CASSQASGSYNEQFF.

This chain links TRBV5-5 with TRBJ1-1; D is undetermined. This CDR3 has 12 residues. CDR1 is SGHKS and CDR2 is YYEKEE in the germline V gene (reference sequence). V shed 4 bases and J shed 2 bases, with 6 bases lying between them. CDR3 sequence: CASSPHNTEAFF. CDR3 coding DNA: TGTGCCAGCAGCCCACATAACACTGAAGCTTTCTTT.

This chain connects TRBV7-2 to TRBJ2-7, with TRBD1 matching 7 bases. The trim removed 5 bases at V and 6 bases at J, leaving 7 bases unmatched. This CDR3 region has 13 residues. Germline V gives CDR1 SGHTA, CDR2 FQGNSA. CDR3 sequence: CASSRNRDSEQYV. The CDR3 DNA is TGTGCCAGCAGCCGGAACAGGGACAGCGAGCAGTACGTC.

There are a few counts of this clone. The chain has TRBV7-6 and TRBJ2-1, with D perhaps being TRBD1 or TRBD2 (7 bases each). The CDR3 consists of 16 residues. The V end was cut by 0 bases, the J end by 6 bases, with 15 bases between. The germline CDR1 and CDR2 sequences are SGHVS and FNYEAQ. The CDR3 loop reads CASSLALGGGRNEQFF. In nucleotides, the CDR3 is TGTGCCAGCAGCTTAGCGCTGGGAGGGGGCCGCAATGAGCAGTTCTTC.

The CDR3 region is CASSQDSVAGSTGELFF. CDR3 nucleotide sequence: TGCGCCAGCAGCCAAGACTCCGTAGCGGGATCCACCGGGGAGCTGTTTTTT. This sequence joins TRBV4-3 and TRBJ2-2, with TRBD2 identical over 8 bases. Germline CDR1 reads LGHNA; CDR2 reads YSLEER. CDR3 size: 17 residues. The junction had 7 bases not matched to a gene; V was cut back by 0 bases and J by 4 bases.

The chain has TRBV5-4 and TRBJ2-5, with D possibly being TRBD2 (6 bases). The DNA end favors TRBJ2-7, so the J call may be wrong. The germline gives CDR1 SGHNT, CDR2 YYREEE (reference sequence). The CDR3 has 15 residues. CDR3 loop: CASSYPGTSAYEQYF. CDR3 DNA sequence: TGTGCCAGCAGCTACCCCGGGACTTCCGCGTACGAGCAGTACTTC.

This chain connects TRBV6-1 to TRBJ1-4, with 7 bases aligning to TRBD1. Trimming took 5 bases from V and 4 from J; bases not matched to a gene: 4. This CDR3 spans 14 amino acids. Germline values: CDR1 MNHNS, CDR2 SASEGT. CDR3 bases: TGTGCCAGCAGTTGGACAGGTATTAATGAAAAACTGTTTTTT. Protein: CASSWTGINEKLFF.

The chain carries TRBV9 and TRBJ1-3; tentatively, D is TRBD1 (5 bases). CDR1 is SGDLS and CDR2 is YYNGEE in the germline V gene. V was trimmed by 4 bases and J by 2 bases, leaving 22 bases between them. The CDR3 is 18 residues long. CDR3 amino acids: CASSSSPRDSRPGNTIYF. CDR3 bases: TGTGCCAGCAGCTCGAGCCCCCGGGACTCAAGGCCTGGAAACACCATATATTTT.

The chain uses TRBV4-3 and TRBJ2-5; tentative D call: TRBD1 (6 bases). CDR1 is LGHNA, CDR2 YSLEER, per germline. The CDR3 is 13 amino acids. V was pared by 3 bases and J by 4 bases, with 9 bases between. The CDR3 reads CASSQGARETQYF. As DNA, the CDR3 is TGCGCCAGCAGCCAGGGGGCGAGAGAGACCCAGTACTTC.

The V and J genes are TRBV5-4 and TRBJ2-2, with 10 bases lining up with TRBD2. This CDR3 contains 14 residues. Germline CDR1 SGHNT, CDR2 YYREEE (reference sequence). V shed 6 bases and J 7 bases; nucleotides not matched to a gene: 6. CDR3 amino acids: CASKREGIDGELFF. The DNA for the CDR3 is TGTGCCAGCAAGCGGGAGGGCATAGACGGGGAGCTGTTTTTT.

V is TRBV9 and J is TRBJ2-2; D is tentatively TRBD1 or TRBD2 (5 bases each). The CDR3 covers 19 residues. Trimming pared 0 bases from V and 1 base from J, leaving 19 bases between. Per germline, CDR1 SGDLS and CDR2 YYNGEE. The chain's CDR3 is CASSVASQKGRKNTGELFF. The CDR3 DNA is TGTGCCAGCAGCGTAGCATCCCAAAAGGGACGGAAGAACACCGGGGAGCTGTTTTTT.

The rearrangement links TRBV11-3 to TRBJ1-2; D remains ambiguous. Germline CDR1 reads SGHNT; CDR2 reads YENEEA. The CDR3 covers 14 residues. Trimming left V 4 bases short and J 4 bases short, with 13 bases between. The CDR3 spells CASSSPEGSYGYTF. The CDR3 DNA reads TGTGCCAGCAGCTCGCCGGAGGGTTCCTATGGCTACACCTTC.

The rearrangement links TRBV5-1 to TRBJ1-5; TRBD1 matches at 12 bases. This CDR3 has 16 amino acids. Looked up from germline, CDR1 is SGHRS and CDR2 is YFSETQ. J was trimmed by 2 bases and V by 3 bases; bases with no gene match: 3. For the CDR3, the DNA is TGCGCCAGCAGCTCCGGGACAGGGGGCGGCAATCAGCCCCAGCATTTT. This sequence encodes CASSSGTGGGNQPQHF.

V and J are TRBV5-1 and TRBJ2-7; 11 bases fit TRBD2. CDR1 and CDR2 (germline): SGHRS, YFSETQ. With 6 bases clipped from V and 3 bases from J, the junction kept 8 bases outside the gene matches. The CDR3 is 15 residues long. The CDR3 is CASTMTSGALYEQYF. CDR3 nucleotide sequence: TGCGCCAGCACCATGACTAGCGGGGCGCTCTACGAGCAGTACTTC.

The chain recombines TRBV30 with TRBJ2-4; TRBD2 aligns across 7 bases. V was pared by 1 base and J by 4 bases, with 10 bases of the junction left unmatched. The CDR3 consists of 16 residues. Germline CDR1 reads GTSNPN; CDR2 reads SVGIG (reference sequence). The CDR3 region has the DNA TGTGCCTGGAGTGAATATAGCGGGCGAATAAAAAACATTCAGTACTTC. It yields the protein CAWSEYSGRIKNIQYF.

The chain uses TRBV29-1 and TRBJ1-2; possible D gene TRBD1, 5 bases. Germline CDR1 SQVTM, CDR2 ANQGSEA. V dropped 6 bases and J dropped 4 bases, with 15 bases sitting between them. The CDR3 consists of 13 residues. The CDR3 nucleotides read TGCAGCGTGGTACTGGGGGGTCCCTATGGCTACACCTTC. It is translated as CSVVLGGPYGYTF.

This sequence joins TRBV15 and TRBJ2-2, with D uncertain. The length of the CDR3 is 15 residues. The V end was cut by 7 bases, the J end by 6 bases, with 18 bases between. Per germline, CDR1 LNHNV and CDR2 YYDKDF (reference sequence). CDR3 in amino acids: CATTSYVGEAGELFF. The CDR3 nucleotides read TGTGCCACCACCTCATATGTTGGGGAAGCCGGGGAGCTGTTTTTT.

V and J are TRBV9 and TRBJ1-1, with 10 bases identical to TRBD1. CDR1 is SGDLS, CDR2 YYNGEE, per germline. This CDR3 is 15 amino acids long. The junction had 5 bases not matched to a gene; V was cut back by 5 bases and J by 1 base. This CDR3 reads CASSGQGGKNTEAFF. As DNA, the CDR3 is TGTGCCAGCAGTGGACAGGGGGGGAAGAACACTGAAGCTTTCTTT.

This rearrangement joins TRBV5-6 to TRBJ2-1, with D possibly matching TRBD2 (6 bases). The CDR3 loop spans 17 amino acids. Germline V lookup: CDR1 SGHDT, CDR2 YYEEEE. The germline V and J ends were trimmed by 1 base and 5 bases, with 19 bases remaining between them. CDR3 in DNA: TGTGCCAGCAGCTTGATTAGTTCGGCAGGGAGGAACAATGAGCAGTTCTTC. As protein: CASSLISSAGRNNEQFF.

The CDR3 loop reads CASSFRVARREEQFF. The CDR3 DNA sequence: TGTGCCAGCAGTTTCCGGGTAGCTAGACGGGAAGAGCAGTTCTTC. The genes are TRBV27 and TRBJ2-1, with D possibly matching TRBD2 (5 bases). Trimming stripped 3 bases from V and 10 bases from J, with 19 bases between. Germline CDR1 MNHEY, CDR2 SMNVEV (reference sequence). The CDR3 has 15 amino acids.